This note documents a single T cell receptor (beta chain) sequence. This record belongs to a study of cytomegalovirus exposure and HLA in healthy donors. The table came from immunoSEQ multiplex PCR; TCRdb's copy has only in-frame clones and leaves some out. The sample has about 250,000 clones; about 90% are singletons. Sample: PBMCs. The TCR comes from a man aged 18 to 29 in good health and CMV-seropositive.

CDR3 sequence reads: CASSELGVSNQPQHF. In DNA form, the CDR3 reads TGTGCCAGCAGTGAATTGGGGGTTAGCAATCAGCCCCAGCATTTT. The V gene is TRBV6-1, the J gene TRBJ1-5; D might be TRBD1 (5 bases). Per germline, CDR1 MNHNS and CDR2 SASEGT. With 2 bases removed from V and 0 bases from J, the gap between germline ends came to 8 bases. This CDR3 comprises 15 residues.